These 26 T cell receptor beta chains originate from one sample sequenced in a study of blood T cell repertoires in COVID-19. Assay: immunoSEQ multiplex PCR; the TCRdb copy retains only in-frame clones and omits some. Of about 200,000 clones in the sample, about four fifths were seen once. Sequenced material: peripheral blood. Receptors were obtained from a woman aged 40-49 years with acute or convalescent COVID-19.

The gene calls are TRBV6-4 and TRBJ2-1; D remains ambiguous. The CDR3 extends over 15 amino acids. Per germline, CDR1 MRHNA and CDR2 SNTAGT. Deletions cut 0 bases from V and 7 bases from J, with 13 bases between. The CDR3 region is CASSDSVGLRNEQFF. CDR3 sequence (DNA): TGTGCCAGCAGTGACTCGGTCGGGTTGAGGAATGAGCAGTTCTTC.

V gene TRBV29-1 combines with J gene TRBJ1-2; maybe TRBD1 (6 bases). Trimming pared 6 bases from V and 7 bases from J, leaving 18 bases between. CDR1 SQVTM and CDR2 ANQGSEA come from the germline V gene. The CDR3 sequence is 13 residues long. The CDR3 DNA reads TGCAGCGTAGCCATACAGGGACGGCGTGGCTACACCTTC. Amino acids: CSVAIQGRRGYTF.

The rearrangement links TRBV9 to TRBJ2-3; 8 bases agree with TRBD2. V trimming: 7 bases; J trimming: 5 bases; junction bases outside the gene matches: 9. Germline V CDR1 and CDR2: SGDLS, YYNGEE. The CDR3 is made up of 14 amino acids. CDR3 bases: TGTGCCAGCTCGGGGGGGTCCAGTGGAGATACGCAGTATTTT. It specifies CASSGGSSGDTQYF. The full variable domain, with the rest looked up from reference TRBV9 and TRBJ2-3, is DSGVTQTPKHLITATGQRVTLRCSPRSGDLSVYWYQQSLDQGLQFLIQYYNGEERAKGNILERFSAQQFPDLHSELNLSSLELGDSALYFCASSGGSSGDTQYFGPGTRLTVL.

The rearrangement links TRBV10-3 to TRBJ2-3; D is unclear. CDR1 and CDR2 from the germline V gene are ENHRY and SYGVKD. This CDR3 is 13 amino acids long. The V gene lost 7 bases and the J gene lost 2 bases, with 10 bases spanning the gap. The CDR3 DNA reads as TGTGCCATCAAGCTAGTGCCCACAGATACGCAGTATTTT. Its protein product is CAIKLVPTDTQYF.

This clone was picked up a small number of times. This chain links TRBV30 with TRBJ1-2; D call uncertain. Per germline, CDR1 GTSNPN and CDR2 SVGIG (reference sequence). The CDR3 loop spans 15 amino acids. V lost 4 bases to trimming and J lost 3 bases, with 18 bases between them. CDR3 sequence: CAWTRGITPDYGYTF. Written as DNA, the CDR3 is TGTGCCTGGACCCGAGGGATTACCCCTGACTATGGCTACACCTTC.

The chain has TRBV5-6 and TRBJ2-7; 9 nucleotides line up with TRBD1. Losses at the gene ends were 5 bases for V and 1 base for J; bases not matched to a gene: 10. The CDR3 is 16 residues long. Germline V CDR1 and CDR2: SGHDT, YYEEEE. The CDR3 DNA follows: TGTGCCAGCAGTCCATGGCCGACAGGGGGTTCCTACGAGCAGTACTTC. It specifies CASSPWPTGGSYEQYF.

The chain carries TRBV5-5 and TRBJ1-1, with unresolved D. CDR1 and CDR2 from the germline V gene are SGHKS and YYEKEE (reference sequence). The CDR3 has 14 amino acids. With 0 bases removed from V and 0 bases from J, the gap between germline ends came to 6 bases. The CDR3 coding sequence is TGTGCCAGCAGCTTGGGCGGGGTGAACACTGAAGCTTTCTTT. Translation gives CASSLGGVNTEAFF.

This clone has more than one count but fewer than ten. This chain uses TRBV6-5 with TRBJ2-7; TRBD1 matches at 9 bases. This CDR3 comprises 15 residues. CDR1 is MNHEY and CDR2 is SVGAGI in the germline V gene. After removal of 6 bases from V and 1 base from J, the junction contained 7 bases not matched to a gene. CDR3 amino acids: CASRYTGQGSYEQYF. The CDR3 DNA sequence: TGTGCCAGCAGATATACGGGACAGGGTTCCTACGAGCAGTACTTC.

This clone was detected once. In DNA form, the CDR3 reads TGTGCCAGTAGTTCACTAGCGGGGGGCTACGAGCAGTACTTC. This translates into CASSSLAGGYEQYF. This sequence joins TRBV19 and TRBJ2-7; 12 bases match TRBD2. With 5 bases clipped from V and 3 bases from J, the junction kept 2 bases outside the gene matches. Germline V gene lookup returns CDR1 LNHDA and CDR2 SQIVND (reference sequence). The CDR3 is 14 amino acids.

The chain has TRBV9 and TRBJ1-2, with 9 bases fitting TRBD1. CDR1 SGDLS and CDR2 YYNGEE come from the germline V gene. The CDR3 has 13 amino acids. With V trimmed by 6 bases and J by 7 bases, 7 bases remained unmatched. The CDR3 spells CASTLDRGSGYTF. CDR3 coding DNA: TGTGCCAGCACCTTGGACAGGGGAAGTGGCTACACCTTC.

This clone is a singleton in its sample. The J gene is TRBJ1-2, the V gene TRBV19; weak D call: TRBD1 (5 bases). Germline V gives CDR1 LNHDA, CDR2 SQIVND (reference sequence). This CDR3 is 14 amino acids long. With 3 bases removed from V and 7 bases from J, the gap between germline ends came to 15 bases. CDR3 sequence reads: CASSIPLTGVGYTF. CDR3 coding DNA: TGTGCCAGTAGTATCCCACTAACAGGTGTTGGCTACACCTTC.

The chain has TRBV10-3 and TRBJ1-4; D might be TRBD1 (5 bases). Germline values: CDR1 ENHRY, CDR2 SYGVKD. The V end was cut by 3 bases, the J end by 8 bases, with 16 bases between. The length of the CDR3 is 15 residues. The CDR3 sequence is CAISEDGTFGEKLFF. DNA for the CDR3: TGTGCCATCAGTGAAGATGGGACTTTTGGGGAAAAACTGTTTTTT.

This clone was counted a few times. The chain employs TRBV5-8 and TRBJ2-3, with TRBD2 matching 7 bases. Trimming took 0 bases from V and 4 from J; bases not matched to a gene: 2. The CDR3 has 14 residues. CDR1 and CDR2 from the germline V gene are SGHTS and YDEGEE. The CDR3 region is CASSLGLASDTQYF. In DNA, the CDR3 is TGTGCCAGCAGCTTGGGACTAGCATCAGATACGCAGTATTTT.

The J gene is TRBJ1-2, the V gene TRBV14, with TRBD1 matching over 8 bases. The ends lost 4 bases at V and 10 bases at J; junction bases unmatched: 8. The CDR3 length is 13 residues. Germline loops: CDR1 SGHDN, CDR2 FVKESK. In nucleotides, the CDR3 is TGTGCCAGCAGCCCCCGGACAGGGAGTGACTACACCTTC. Translated: CASSPRTGSDYTF.

The genes are TRBV3-1 (or the pseudogene TRBV3-2) and TRBJ2-7; D gene unclear. The germline CDR1 and CDR2 sequences are LGHDT and YNNKEL (reference sequence). The CDR3 is made up of 14 amino acids. The V end lost 4 bases, the J end lost 0 bases, and 10 bases lay between the germline ends. CDR3 sequence (DNA): TGTGCCAGCAGCCGATCAGGTCCCTCCTACGAGCAGTACTTC. Translating gives CASSRSGPSYEQYF.

V gene TRBV11-3 combines with J gene TRBJ2-1, with 7 bases aligning to TRBD1. V lost 5 bases to trimming and J lost 0 bases; unmatched junction nucleotides: 7. The CDR3 contains 16 residues. Germline V gives CDR1 SGHNT, CDR2 YENEEA. CDR3 sequence (DNA): TGTGCCAGCAGCGGGACGACAGGGAGCTCCTACAATGAGCAGTTCTTC. Translated: CASSGTTGSSYNEQFF.

In the case of this clone: The same CDR3 is also encoded by other DNA sequences in this sample. V gene TRBV5-1 combines with J gene TRBJ1-5; 10 positions agree with TRBD1. The junction had 4 bases not matched to a gene; V was cut back by 0 bases and J by 4 bases. Germline V gene data show CDR1 as SGHRS and CDR2 as YFSETQ. The CDR3 runs 16 residues. CDR3 region: CASSLGTGGGNQPQHF. CDR3 in DNA: TGCGCCAGCAGCTTGGGGACAGGGGGTGGGAATCAGCCCCAGCATTTT.

The rearrangement joins TRBV11-3 to TRBJ2-2, with D possibly matching TRBD2 (6 bases). This CDR3 has 14 residues. Germline values: CDR1 SGHNT, CDR2 YENEEA. Trimming took off 3 bases at V and 5 bases at J, with 10 bases between the two ends. DNA of the CDR3: TGTGCCAGCAGCTTTCAGGAGGGGACCGGGGAGCTGTTTTTT. Residues: CASSFQEGTGELFF.

J is TRBJ2-7 and V is TRBV4-1, with D hard to call. The germline V gene encodes CDR1 MGHRA and CDR2 YSYEKL. Deletions cut 0 bases from V and 2 bases from J, with 8 bases between. The CDR3 has 14 amino acids. CDR3 DNA: TGCGCCAGCAGCCAAGATGGCCAGGCCTACGAGCAGTACTTC. Its translation is CASSQDGQAYEQYF.

The rearrangement uses TRBV5-8 and TRBJ1-6, with a weak D call TRBD1 (6 bases). V lost 1 base and J 10 bases, leaving 18 bases between the germline ends. The CDR3 has 16 residues. The germline gives CDR1 SGHTS, CDR2 YDEGEE. The CDR3 DNA reads TGTGCCAGCAGCTTGCCAGGGGCCTCTTGGAGATCACCCCTCCACTTT. This sequence encodes CASSLPGASWRSPLHF.

The chain joins TRBV19 to TRBJ1-2; the match to TRBD1 covers 8 bases. This CDR3 comprises 17 residues. In germline, CDR1 is LNHDA, CDR2 SQIVND (reference sequence). V shed 3 bases and J 5 bases; nucleotides not matched to a gene: 14. The chain's CDR3 is CASSIASGQGASYGYTF. The CDR3 bases are TGTGCCAGTAGTATCGCCTCGGGGCAGGGGGCGAGTTATGGCTACACCTTC. The variable domain in full, completed from reference TRBV19 and TRBJ1-2, reads DGGITQSPKYLFRKEGQNVTLSCEQNLNHDAMYWYRQDPGQGLRLIYYSQIVNDFQKGDIAEGYSVSREKKESFPLTVTSAQKNPTAFYLCASSIASGQGASYGYTFGSGTRLTVV.

The gene calls are TRBV2 and TRBJ2-5; a weak D match, TRBD2 (5 bases). The germline V gene has CDR1 SNHLY and CDR2 FYNNEI. The CDR3 covers 12 residues. Trimming took off 4 bases at V and 5 bases at J, with 8 bases between the two ends. CDR3 residues: CASSGEGETQYF. CDR3 coding DNA: TGTGCCAGCAGTGGAGAGGGTGAGACCCAGTACTTC.

The rearrangement links TRBV9 to TRBJ2-7; 7 bases map to TRBD2. The CDR3 is 15 amino acids. Trimming cost V 4 bases and J 5 bases; bases outside gene matches: 12. The V gene's germline CDR1 is SGDLS and CDR2 YYNGEE. The CDR3 DNA sequence: TGTGCCAGCAGCCCAACCCTAGCGGCCCCGGACGAGCAGTACTTC. Translating gives CASSPTLAAPDEQYF.

The V gene is TRBV27, the J gene TRBJ2-7; 7 nucleotides agree with TRBD1. The V gene's germline CDR1 is MNHEY and CDR2 SMNVEV (reference sequence). CDR3 length: 17 amino acids. The J segment lost 3 bases and the V segment lost 6 bases, leaving 17 bases of the junction unmatched. The CDR3 nucleotides read TGTGCCAGCAGCAACCTCCTCGGGACAGTTCTCTTCTACGAGCAGTACTTC. This codes for CASSNLLGTVLFYEQYF.

The chain combines TRBV27 with TRBJ1-5; the D is unclear. Germline CDR1 reads MNHEY; CDR2 reads SMNVEV (reference sequence). Trimming removed 4 bases from V and 3 bases from J, with 7 bases in between. CDR3 length: 13 residues. The CDR3 region is CASSSIYNQPQHF. For the CDR3, the DNA is TGTGCCAGCAGTTCGATCTACAATCAGCCCCAGCATTTT.

The gene calls are TRBV6-5 and TRBJ1-2, with D possibly being TRBD1 (6 bases). Germline lookup yields CDR1 MNHEY and CDR2 SVGAGI. The CDR3 sequence is 14 residues long. V was pared by 7 bases and J by 4 bases, with 16 bases between. The CDR3 DNA reads as TGTGCCAGCAAAAAGGACAGCGACCTCTATGGCTACACCTTC. Translated: CASKKDSDLYGYTF.